This TCR beta chain was sequenced during a study of cytomegalovirus exposure and HLA in healthy donors. Remarks on this clone: What it binds is not known.

Study-wide results and limits: Researchers counted about 150 TCR beta chains as cytomegalovirus-associated.

This PCR relied on a set of 60 Vbeta primers and 13 Jbeta primers. The repertoire was sequenced with immunoSEQ multiplex PCR; TCRdb's copy has only in-frame clones and lacks some. The sample includes 150,000 or so clones. CDR1 and CDR2 from the germline V gene are ENHRY and SYGVKD. This CDR3 region has 16 residues. V was trimmed by 3 bases and J by 3 bases, leaving 17 bases between them. Sequencing was carried out using PBMCs. The source of this sequence is a woman aged 60-70 years in good health and CMV-seronegative. The rearrangement links TRBV10-3 to TRBJ2-5, with a possible D match to TRBD1 (8 bases). The CDR3 bases are TGTGCCATCAGTGACTCAGCGGGACAGGTAGAAGAGACCCAGTACTTC. It translates to CAISDSAGQVEETQYF.